This T cell receptor (beta chain) was retrieved from a study of OX40 agonist ivuxolimab in advanced cancers. The overall study: Patients in the trial were receiving intravenous ivuxolimab every 2 weeks, at doses of 0.01 to 10 mg/kg. Patients were under 90% male with ages roughly 23 to 85, mean around 61. The study's findings and limits: The study observed clonal expansion of CD4+ and CD8+ blood T cells by week 6 at 0.1 to 3.0 mg/kg.

Germline V lookup: CDR1 SGHTS, CDR2 YDEGEE. V was trimmed by 2 bases and J by 3 bases, leaving 15 bases between them. This CDR3 has 15 residues. Autoimmune disease history or systemic immunosuppression led to patients being barred. Libraries were prepared by immunoSEQ multiplex PCR; TCRdb keeps only in-frame clonotypes and omits some of them. The sample carries 48,000 or so clones, under 85% recorded once. Comments on this clone: Its matching antigen is unknown.

The TCR sequence derives from an adult with an advanced solid tumor such as melanoma, head and neck, liver or kidney cancer. This chain links TRBV5-8 with TRBJ2-7; TRBD1 might be the D (5 bases). This specimen was CD4+ or CD8+ T cells sorted from blood, taken in a trial of the OX40 agonist ivuxolimab. Here the CDR3 reads CASSFLSGPLYEQYF. In DNA form, the CDR3 reads TGTGCCAGCAGCTTCTTGTCAGGGCCTCTCTACGAGCAGTACTTC.